A selection of T cell receptor beta chains follows, all from one sample in a study of T-cell memory formation after mild COVID-19. TCRdb independently ran MiXCR on the 5' RACE reads; one entry per CDR3 protein. The data hold some 260,000 distinct CDR3 sequences, with around 15% observed a single time. The specimen was PBMCs or a T cell subset sorted from them (not recorded which). Receptors were obtained from a man in his late teens or twenties who had mild COVID-19 (a few samples of this study predate the infection). Cell type and time point are not known. CDR3s leave out the opening cysteine and the closing phenylalanine or tryptophan.

11 TRBJ2-2 TRBV18 ASSPAETGELF
12 TRBJ2-7 TRBV3-1 ASSQGYRSYEQY
12 TRBJ2-1 TRBV20-1 SAEPGHTYNEQF
12 TRBJ1-1 TRBV4-3 ASSPPGGLTEAF
12 TRBJ1-1 TRBV6-2/TRBV6-3 ASRVRDPRTEAF
10 TRBJ2-1 TRBV5-1 ASSLGTNEQF
14 TRBJ2-1 TRBV4-3 ASSPHGTENYNEQF
14 TRBJ2-2 TRBV11-2 ASSLGSSGLTGELF
12 TRBJ2-1 TRBV29-1 SGERVPSYNEQF
11 TRBJ2-2 TRBV7-9 ASSFVDTGELF